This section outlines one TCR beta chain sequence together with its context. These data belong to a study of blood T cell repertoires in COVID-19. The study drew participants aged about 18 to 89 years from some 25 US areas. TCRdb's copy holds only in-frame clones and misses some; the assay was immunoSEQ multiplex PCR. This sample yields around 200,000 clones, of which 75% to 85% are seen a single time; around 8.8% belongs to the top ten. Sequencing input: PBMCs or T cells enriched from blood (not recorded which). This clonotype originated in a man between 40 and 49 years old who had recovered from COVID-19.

Here the CDR3 reads CASSRREGVHGYTF. Here the CDR3 DNA reads TGTGCCAGCAGCCGCCGAGAGGGAGTGCATGGCTACACCTTC. The chain joins TRBV3-1 (or the pseudogene TRBV3-2) to TRBJ1-2; D unclear. The germline gives CDR1 LGHDT, CDR2 YNNKEL (reference sequence). The V and J ends lost 4 bases and 6 bases respectively, with 15 bases between them. The CDR3 consists of 14 residues.